This T cell receptor beta chain originates from a study of cytomegalovirus exposure and HLA in healthy donors. General observations from the study: Both high specificity and high sensitivity reportedly marked the classifier's diagnosis of cytomegalovirus status. According to a later analysis, donors in an Asian-associated ancestry cluster reportedly had fewer N-insertions than the roughly 670-donor mean. What was likely a sequencing artifact was a cluster of highly shared sequence variants.

For this clone: What it recognizes is unknown.

J was trimmed by 2 bases and V by 5 bases; bases with no gene match: 5. This CDR3 has 14 amino acids. CDR1 SGHTA and CDR2 FQGNSA come from the germline V gene. In nominal health when sampled, donors likely had unrecorded immune exposures nonetheless. PCR employed 60 Vbeta and 13 Jbeta primers. Measured with immunoSEQ multiplex PCR; TCRdb has only the in-frame clones, and not every one. In the table there are about 140,000 clones, 82% of which are singletons. Sequencing was done on a sample of PBMCs. This clonotype originated in a man aged 25-40 years in good health and CMV-seropositive. The chain carries TRBV7-2 and TRBJ2-7, with 8 bases aligning to TRBD1. CDR3 region: CASSELQGAYEQYF. DNA of the CDR3: TGTGCCAGCAGCGAACTACAGGGGGCCTACGAGCAGTACTTC. Supplemented by reference TRBV7-2 and TRBJ2-7, the full variable domain reads GAGVSQSPSNKVTEKGKDVELRCDPISGHTALYWYRQSLGQGLEFLIYFQGNSAPDKSGLPSDRFSAERTGGSVSTLTIQRTQQEDSAVYLCASSELQGAYEQYFGPGTRLTVT.